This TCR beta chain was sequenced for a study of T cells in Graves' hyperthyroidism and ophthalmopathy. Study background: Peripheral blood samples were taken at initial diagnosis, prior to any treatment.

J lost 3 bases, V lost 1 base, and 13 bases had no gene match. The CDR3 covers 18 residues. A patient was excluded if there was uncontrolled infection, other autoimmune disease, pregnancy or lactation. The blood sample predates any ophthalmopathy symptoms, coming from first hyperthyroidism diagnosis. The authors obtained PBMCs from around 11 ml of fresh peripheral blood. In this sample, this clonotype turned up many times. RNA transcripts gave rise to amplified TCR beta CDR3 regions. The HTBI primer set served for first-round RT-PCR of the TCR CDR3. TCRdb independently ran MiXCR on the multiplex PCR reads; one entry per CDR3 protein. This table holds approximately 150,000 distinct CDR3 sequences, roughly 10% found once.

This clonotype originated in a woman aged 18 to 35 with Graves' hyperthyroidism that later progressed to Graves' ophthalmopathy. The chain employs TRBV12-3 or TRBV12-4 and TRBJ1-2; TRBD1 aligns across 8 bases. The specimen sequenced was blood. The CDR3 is CASSLVLSSGGSDYGYTF. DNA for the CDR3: TGTGCCAGCAGTTTAGTCTTATCATCAGGGGGCAGTGACTATGGCTACACCTTC.